This T cell receptor (beta chain) derives from a study of T-cell reconstitution after alpha-beta-depleted transplantation in children (dated by TCRdb to 2016 to 2017). At the level of the whole study: Using TCR repertoire profiling, the study quantitatively followed how T-cell immune reconstitution unfolded in children after TCRalphabeta/CD19-depleted allogeneic hematopoietic cell transplantation. The study at large found these results: Hyperexpanded clone frequencies declined over subsequent months; after one year, T-cell counts and TCRbeta diversity were mostly attributed to newly produced T cells. Apparently early alphabetaT-cell count recovery about two months after transplant reportedly relied on only several hundred rapidly expanded clones derived from non-depleted graft cells. The high TCRbeta diversity at day 60 in some patients was ascribed to recipient T cells and intrathymic progenitors that had survived conditioning.

Including cysteine and phenylalanine, the CDR3 has 13 amino acids. Just the 39-base CDR3 DNA is kept, in frame starting at base 1. V sheds 5 bases and J sheds 5 bases, leaving 15 bases between their ends. CDR1 and CDR2 are read off the germline V gene (reference sequence) as DFQATT and SNEGSKA. With regard to this clonotype: Its binding antigen is unknown. The record has no base qualities; no much larger clone is one base away.

Receptor amplification or capture employed PCR. The instrument was an Illumina HiSeq 2500. Molecular barcoding was employed in the preparation of TCR libraries, with unique molecular identifiers being used to normalize TCRbeta repertoire quantification. TCRdb reprocessed the public reads (quality trimming at Q25 with fastp, clone calling with MiXCR) and kept in-frame beta chains. A single entry per CDR3 protein holds the most common genes and DNA from its merged rows. Within this sample are roughly 570,000 distinct CDR3 sequences, with roughly 27% of them counted one time only. The biggest ten clones account for about 35% of the sample. What this sample's treatment or condition label stands for: allogeneic hematopoietic cell transplantation with graft depleted of TCRalphabeta T cells and CD19 B cells. The children who served as transplant recipients had been given grafts of TCRalphabeta/CD19-depleted allogeneic hematopoietic cells.

This sequence uses TRBV20-1 and TRBJ2-5; the D gene is perhaps TRBD1 or TRBD2, each of them matching over 6 bases. The sample in question was PBMCs, obtained before TCRalphabeta/CD19-depleted stem cell transplant. This clonotype was sampled from a boy under two years old with Wiskott-Aldrich syndrome, due to receive a stem cell transplant. The CDR3 protein is CSAPQGGRETQYF. The DNA sequence follows: TGCAGTGCTCCACAAGGGGGGCGGGAGACCCAGTACTTC.